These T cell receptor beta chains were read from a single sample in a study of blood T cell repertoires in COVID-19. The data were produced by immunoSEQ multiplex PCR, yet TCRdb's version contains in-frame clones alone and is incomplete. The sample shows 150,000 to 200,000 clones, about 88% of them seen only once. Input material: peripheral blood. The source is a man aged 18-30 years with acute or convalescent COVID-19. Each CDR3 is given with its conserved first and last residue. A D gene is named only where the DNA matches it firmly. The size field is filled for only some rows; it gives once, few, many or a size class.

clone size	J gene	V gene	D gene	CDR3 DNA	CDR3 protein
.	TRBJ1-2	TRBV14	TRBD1	TGTGCCAGCAGCCAATTGACAGGGAACGATGGCTACACCTTC	CASSQLTGNDGYTF
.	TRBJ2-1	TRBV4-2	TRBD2	TGTGCCAGCAGCCAAGGGACCTCTAGCGGGGGGTTATACAAGGAGCAGTTCTTC	CASSQGTSSGGLYKEQFF
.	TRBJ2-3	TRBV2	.	TGTGCCAGCAGTGAAGTAAGGACTAGCACAGATACGCAGTATTTT	CASSEVRTSTDTQYF
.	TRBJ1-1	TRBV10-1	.	TGCGCCAGCAGTGAGTCCCTATCGAACACTGAAGCTTTCTTT	CASSESLSNTEAFF
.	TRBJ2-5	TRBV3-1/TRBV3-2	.	TGTGCCAGCAGCCAAGCCAGGGGTAACGCAGAGACCCAGTACTTC	CASSQARGNAETQYF
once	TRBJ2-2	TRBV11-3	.	TGTGCCAGCAGCTTCGGGGTTGACGGGGAGCTGTTTTTT	CASSFGVDGELFF
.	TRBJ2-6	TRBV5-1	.	TGCGCCAGCAGCTTGTCAGGCTCTGGGGCCAACGTCCTGACTTTC	CASSLSGSGANVLTF
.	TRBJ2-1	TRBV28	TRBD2	TGTGCCAGCCCACCTAGCGGGGAGAGCAATGAGCAGTTCTTC	CASPPSGESNEQFF
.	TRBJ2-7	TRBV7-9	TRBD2	TGTGCCAGCAGCCGCTCGGGGCGGGGGGTCCACGAGCAGTACTTC	CASSRSGRGVHEQYF
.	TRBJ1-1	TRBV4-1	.	TGCGCCAGCAGCCATGGACTACTCATGAACACTGAAGCTTTCTTT	CASSHGLLMNTEAFF
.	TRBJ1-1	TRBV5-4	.	TGTGCCAGCAGCGCAGATTCGCCCACTGAAGCTTTCTTT	CASSADSPTEAFF
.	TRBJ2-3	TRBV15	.	TGTGCCACCAGCAGAGTTCGCAGGACTAGCACAGATACGCAGTATTTT	CATSRVRRTSTDTQYF
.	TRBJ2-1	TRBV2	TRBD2	TGTGCCAGCGAAAAATGGGAGTGGAAAGCGGGGAACAATGAGCAGTTCTTC	CASEKWEWKAGNNEQFF
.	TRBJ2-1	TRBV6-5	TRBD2	TGTGCCAGCGCGAGCGGGGTCCGCTATGAGCAGTTCTTC	CASASGVRYEQFF
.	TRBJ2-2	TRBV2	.	TGTGCCAAGGGACTGGCGAACACCGGGGAGCTGTTTTTT	CAKGLANTGELFF
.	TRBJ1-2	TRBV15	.	TGTGCCACCAGCAGAGATCAAAGGGATAGGAGGGGCTACACCTTC	CATSRDQRDRRGYTF
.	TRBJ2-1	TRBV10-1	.	TGCGCCAGCAGCTCTAGTTGGGACAATGAGCAGTTCTTC	CASSSSWDNEQFF
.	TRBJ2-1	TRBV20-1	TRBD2	TGCAGTGCTAGTAGGAGCGGGGCCGGGGATGAGCAGTTCTTC	CSASRSGAGDEQFF
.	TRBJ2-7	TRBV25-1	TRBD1	TGTGCCAGCAGTGAGGGACAGGGCGGGTACGAGCAGTACTTC	CASSEGQGGYEQYF
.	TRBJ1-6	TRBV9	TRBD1	TGTGCCAGCAGCGTAGAAGGGGGCTCCCGGCCCCTCCACTTT	CASSVEGGSRPLHF
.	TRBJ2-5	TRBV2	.	TGTGCCTCCTCCCAGGAGGGGAGCGGGCAAGAGACCCAGTACTTC	CASSQEGSGQETQYF
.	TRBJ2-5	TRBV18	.	TGTGCCAGCTCACTTACTACGGGTTACCAAGTAGAGACCCAGTACTTC	CASSLTTGYQVETQYF
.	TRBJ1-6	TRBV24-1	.	TGTGCCACCAGTGACGGACAACTTAATTCACCCCTCCACTTT	CATSDGQLNSPLHF
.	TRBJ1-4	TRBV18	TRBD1	TGTGCCAGCTTAAGAGGACAGGGGGCGAACGAAAAACTGTTTTTT	CASLRGQGANEKLFF
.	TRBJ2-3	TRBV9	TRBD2	TGTGCCAGCAGCGTAGCGGGGGGGAACACAGATACGCAGTATTTT	CASSVAGGNTDTQYF
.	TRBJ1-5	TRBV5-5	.	TGTGCCAGCAGCTTGGGGCAGGGTTGGAATCAGCCCCAGCATTTT	CASSLGQGWNQPQHF
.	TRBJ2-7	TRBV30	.	TGTGCCTGGAGTGTATCTAACGAGCAGTACTTC	CAWSVSNEQYF
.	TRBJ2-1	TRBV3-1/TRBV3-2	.	TGTGCCAGCAGCCAGGACACGGGCGGGGTTATTAGAAAGTTCTTC	CASSQDTGGVIRKFF
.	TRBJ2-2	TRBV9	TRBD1	TGTGCCAGCAGCGTACCGACAGGGGGCTGGGGCACCGGGGAGCTGTTTTTT	CASSVPTGGWGTGELFF
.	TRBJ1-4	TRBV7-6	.	TGTGCCAGCAGCCTCTCCCGCACAGGGAATAATGAAAAACTGTTTTTT	CASSLSRTGNNEKLFF
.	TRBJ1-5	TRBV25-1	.	TGTGCCAGCAGTGAATCGACAGGCCATAGCAATCAGCCCCAGCATTTT	CASSESTGHSNQPQHF
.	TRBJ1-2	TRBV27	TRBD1	TGTGCCAGCAGTAACGTGACAGGGATCAGGGGCTACACCTTC	CASSNVTGIRGYTF
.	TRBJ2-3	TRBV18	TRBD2	TGTGCCAGCTCACTTCGGACTAGCGGGCGTGCTAGCACAGATACGCAGTATTTT	CASSLRTSGRASTDTQYF
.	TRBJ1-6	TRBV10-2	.	TGCGCCAGCAGTGAGTCGATTGGGGGCCTCCACCCAAATTCACCCCTCCACTTT	CASSESIGGLHPNSPLHF
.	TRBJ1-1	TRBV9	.	TGTGCCAGCAGCGTACTTAACAGCGGTAAGACTGAAGCTTTCTTT	CASSVLNSGKTEAFF
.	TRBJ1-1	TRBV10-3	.	TGTGCCATCAGGCCCGGGGAAAACACTGAAGCTTTCTTT	CAIRPGENTEAFF
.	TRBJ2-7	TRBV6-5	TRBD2	TGTGCCGCCCGGGGGGGCGCCTACGAGCAGTACTTC	CAARGGAYEQYF
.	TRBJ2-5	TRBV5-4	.	TGTGCCAGCCAGTTGAGGGGGAGTGGGGAGACCCAGTACTTC	CASQLRGSGETQYF
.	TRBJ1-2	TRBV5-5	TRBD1	TGTGCCAGCAGCTCGGGGGACAGCTCCTATGGCTACACCTTC	CASSSGDSSYGYTF
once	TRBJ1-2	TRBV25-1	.	TGTGCCACCCCAGGCCCCGGGGGGGGCTACACCTTC	CATPGPGGGYTF
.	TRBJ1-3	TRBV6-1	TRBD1	TGTGCCAGCAGTGAATTGCAGGGGGGTCCTGGAAACACCATATATTTT	CASSELQGGPGNTIYF
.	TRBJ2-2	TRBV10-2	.	TGCGCCAGCAGTGAAAGGGGCAGAACCACCGGGGAGCTGTTTTTT	CASSERGRTTGELFF
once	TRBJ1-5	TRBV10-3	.	TGTGCCATCAGTGTTAAAGGGGGTCAGCCCCAGCATTTT	CAISVKGGQPQHF
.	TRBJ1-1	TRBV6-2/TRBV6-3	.	TGTGCCAGCAGTTACTCAAAGACAGGTTTAAACACTGAAGCTTTCTTT	CASSYSKTGLNTEAFF
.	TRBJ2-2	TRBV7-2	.	TGTGCCAGCAGCTCCAGGAGGCTAGACACCGGGGAGCTGTTTTTT	CASSSRRLDTGELFF
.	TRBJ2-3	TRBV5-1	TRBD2	TGCGCCAGCAGCTCTACTAGCGGGGGGGCCATACATACGCAGTATTTT	CASSSTSGGAIHTQYF